This TCR beta chain was found in a study of T-cell reconstitution after alpha-beta-depleted transplantation in children. This clonotype was seen at least ten times. Unique molecular identifiers were incorporated into the prepared TCRbeta library. TCRdb ran MiXCR on the PCR reads and lists one entry per CDR3 protein. The sample has around 250,000 distinct CDR3 sequences, more than 8% seen once; the top ten hold roughly a tenth. The germline V gene encodes CDR1 DFQATT and CDR2 SNEGSKA (reference sequence). This CDR3 spans 13 amino acids. V lost 6 bases and J lost 1, with 11 bases in between. The chain has TRBV20-1 and TRBJ2-3; possible D gene TRBD2, 6 bases. The sequenced sample was PBMCs from the stem cell graft donor, obtained from the stem cell graft. The receptor was isolated from a human donor who donated a stem cell graft to a child with SCID. CDR3 region: CSATGLGTDTQYF. The CDR3 nucleotides read TGCAGTGCCACGGGACTGGGCACAGATACGCAGTATTTT.